Following are 14 T cell receptor beta chains from one sample sequenced in a study of cytomegalovirus exposure and HLA in healthy donors. Amplification used 60 Vbeta primers and 13 Jbeta primers. The assay was immunoSEQ multiplex PCR, and TCRdb's table has in-frame clones only and misses some. In the table there are approximately 61,000 clones, about 81% of which are singletons. The sequenced sample consisted of PBMCs. The receptor source for this set is a man in his forties or fifties in good health and CMV-seropositive.

For this clone: One end of the junction fails to match germline, which may point to a read error. Other DNA sequences within the sample encode an identical CDR3. This sequence joins TRBV18 and TRBJ2-2; 9 nucleotides agree with TRBD1. The CDR3 is 14 residues long. Looked up from germline, CDR1 is KGHSH and CDR2 is LQKENI. In nucleotides, the CDR3 is TGCGCCAGCTCTCCGGGACAGGGACCCGGGGAGCTGTTTTTT. Its protein product is CASSPGQGPGELFF. Filled out from reference TRBV18 and TRBJ2-2, the complete variable domain reads NAGVMQNPRHLVRRRGQEARLRCSPMKGHSHVYWYRQLPEEGLKFMVYLQKENIIDESGMPKERFSAEFPKEGPSILRIQQVVRGDSAAYFCASSPGQGPGELFFGEGSRLTVL.

The gene calls are TRBV7-2 and TRBJ2-7; 7 bases match TRBD1. This CDR3 comprises 15 residues. Germline values: CDR1 SGHTA, CDR2 FQGNSA. With V trimmed by 6 bases and J by 3 bases, 11 bases remained unmatched. In nucleotides, the CDR3 is TGTGCCAGCAGTTTCAACCGGGACAGCTACTACGAGCAGTACTTC. This gives the protein CASSFNRDSYYEQYF.

The V and J genes are TRBV6-5 and TRBJ2-3, with TRBD1 identical over 7 bases. The CDR3 consists of 14 residues. Per the germline V gene, CDR1 is MNHEY and CDR2 is SVGAGI. Germline trimming cut 5 bases from V and 2 bases from J; bases unmatched to any gene: 4. Here the CDR3 reads CASSGGQHTDTQYF. CDR3 nucleotides: TGTGCCAGCAGTGGGGGACAGCACACAGATACGCAGTATTTT.

The chain is built from TRBV10-2 and TRBJ2-3; the match to TRBD2 covers 12 bases. The CDR3 sequence is 18 residues long. The V gene's germline CDR1 is WSHSY and CDR2 SAAADI. J gave up 0 bases and V 0 bases, and 4 bases lay outside the gene matches. The DNA of the CDR3 is TGCGCCAGCAGTGAGTCGAAGCTAGCGGGAGGGAGCACAGATACGCAGTATTTT. Translating gives CASSESKLAGGSTDTQYF.

J is TRBJ2-7 and V is TRBV7-3; TRBD1 aligns across 11 bases. The CDR3 runs to 15 residues. Germline CDR1 SGHTA, CDR2 FQGTGA. V lost 5 bases to trimming and J lost 3 bases; unmatched junction nucleotides: 6. CDR3 residues: CASSPGQGAIYEQYF. The CDR3 DNA reads TGTGCCAGCAGCCCTGGACAGGGGGCAATCTACGAGCAGTACTTC.

This chain links TRBV28 with TRBJ2-3; D uncertain. The CDR3 consists of 14 residues. Germline V gene lookup returns CDR1 MDHEN and CDR2 SYDVKM. Trimming removed 1 base at V and 1 base at J, with 6 bases between. The CDR3 loop is CASSLFVRTDTQYF. Written as DNA, the CDR3 is TGTGCCAGCAGTTTATTCGTCCGCACAGATACGCAGTATTTT. The full variable domain, completed using reference TRBV28 and TRBJ2-3, is DVKVTQSSRYLVKRTGEKVFLECVQDMDHENMFWYRQDPGLGLRLIYFSYDVKMKEKGDIPEGYSVSREKKERFSLILESASTNQTSMYLCASSLFVRTDTQYFGPGTRLTVL.

The chain is built from TRBV29-1 and TRBJ2-1; tentatively, D is TRBD1 (5 bases). This CDR3 region has 12 residues. Trimming stripped 6 bases from V and 8 bases from J, with 14 bases between. Germline loops: CDR1 SQVTM, CDR2 ANQGSEA. CDR3 DNA: TGCAGCGTCGCCCCAGGGTTGGATGAGCAGTTCTTC. Protein sequence: CSVAPGLDEQFF.

The V gene is TRBV6-1, the J gene TRBJ1-1, with a possible D match to TRBD1 (6 bases). Trimming removed 7 bases at V and 7 bases at J, with 10 bases between. CDR1 and CDR2 (germline): MNHNS, SASEGT. This CDR3 is built from 11 residues. CDR3 DNA: TGTGCCAGCAACAGGGAGTTTGAAGCTTTCTTT. Translation: CASNREFEAFF.

This clone has just one count. The V and J genes are TRBV5-6 and TRBJ1-5, with D perhaps matching TRBD1 (6 bases). Germline V gene data show CDR1 as SGHDT and CDR2 as YYEEEE. The CDR3 is made up of 16 amino acids. V was clipped by 5 bases and J by 2 bases, with 17 bases between them. For the CDR3, the DNA is TGTGCCAGCAGTCCTAGAGGGGGGGCTCGCAATCAGCCCCAGCATTTT. Its protein product is CASSPRGGARNQPQHF. Full variable domain (remainder filled in from reference TRBV5-6 and TRBJ1-5): DAGVTQSPTHLIKTRGQQVTLRCSPKSGHDTVSWYQQALGQGPQFIFQYYEEEERQRGNFPDRFSGHQFPNYSSELNVNALLLGDSALYLCASSPRGGARNQPQHFGDGTRLSIL.

This clone was seen only a few times. V usage is TRBV11-2 and J usage is TRBJ1-2, with D hard to call. The CDR3 covers 14 residues. The ends were cut back, 2 bases at V and 0 bases at J, with 7 bases in the middle. The V gene's germline CDR1 is SGHAT and CDR2 FQNNGV. The CDR3: CASSLTAPNYGYTF. For the CDR3, the DNA is TGTGCCAGCAGCTTAACAGCCCCTAACTATGGCTACACCTTC.

The V and J genes are TRBV10-1 and TRBJ2-2; TRBD1 aligns across 9 bases. Germline V gene data show CDR1 as WNHNN and CDR2 as SYGVQD (reference sequence). The CDR3 covers 16 residues. J gave up 5 bases and V 0 bases, and 4 bases lay outside the gene matches. The CDR3 DNA follows: TGCGCCAGCAGTGAGTCACGGACAGGGGTAACCGGGGAGCTGTTTTTT. Translated: CASSESRTGVTGELFF.

The rearrangement joins TRBV7-9 to TRBJ2-3; tentatively, D is TRBD1 (5 bases). Trimming removed 1 base at V and 0 bases at J, with 8 bases between. Germline assignment: CDR1 SEHNR and CDR2 FQNEAQ (reference sequence). This CDR3 contains 15 residues. CDR3 protein: CASSLEDISTDTQYF. The CDR3 coding sequence is TGTGCCAGCAGCTTAGAGGACATTAGCACAGATACGCAGTATTTT.

The chain has TRBV5-1 and TRBJ2-7; 9 bases map to TRBD2. The CDR3 sequence is 18 residues long. V shed 4 bases and J 1 base; nucleotides not matched to a gene: 15. From germline, CDR1 is SGHRS and CDR2 YFSETQ. The CDR3 region is CASSSPGSGGRGSYEQYF. The CDR3 DNA sequence: TGCGCCAGCAGCAGTCCAGGGAGTGGCGGGAGGGGGTCCTACGAGCAGTACTTC.

This sequence joins TRBV6-5 and TRBJ1-1, with 9 bases lining up with TRBD1. V gave up 5 bases and J gave up 5 bases; unmatched junction bases: 6. Per germline, CDR1 MNHEY and CDR2 SVGAGI. The CDR3 length is 14 residues. The CDR3 here is CASSPRTGDTEAFF. CDR3 bases: TGTGCCAGCAGTCCTAGGACAGGGGATACTGAAGCTTTCTTT.